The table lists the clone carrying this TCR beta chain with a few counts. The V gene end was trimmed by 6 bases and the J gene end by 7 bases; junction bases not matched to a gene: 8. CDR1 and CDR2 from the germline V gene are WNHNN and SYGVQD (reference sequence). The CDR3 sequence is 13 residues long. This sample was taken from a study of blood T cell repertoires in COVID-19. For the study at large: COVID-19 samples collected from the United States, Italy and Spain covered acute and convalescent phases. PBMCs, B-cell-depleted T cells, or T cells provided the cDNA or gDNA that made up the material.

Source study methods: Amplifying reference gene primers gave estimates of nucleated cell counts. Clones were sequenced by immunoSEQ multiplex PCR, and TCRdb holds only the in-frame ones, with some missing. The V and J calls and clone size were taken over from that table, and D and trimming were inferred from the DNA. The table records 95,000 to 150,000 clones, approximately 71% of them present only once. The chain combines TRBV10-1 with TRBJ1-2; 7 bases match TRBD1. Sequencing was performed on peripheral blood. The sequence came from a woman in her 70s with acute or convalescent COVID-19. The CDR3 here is CASRGDRGRGYTF. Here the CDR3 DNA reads TGCGCCAGCAGAGGGGACAGAGGACGTGGCTACACCTTC.